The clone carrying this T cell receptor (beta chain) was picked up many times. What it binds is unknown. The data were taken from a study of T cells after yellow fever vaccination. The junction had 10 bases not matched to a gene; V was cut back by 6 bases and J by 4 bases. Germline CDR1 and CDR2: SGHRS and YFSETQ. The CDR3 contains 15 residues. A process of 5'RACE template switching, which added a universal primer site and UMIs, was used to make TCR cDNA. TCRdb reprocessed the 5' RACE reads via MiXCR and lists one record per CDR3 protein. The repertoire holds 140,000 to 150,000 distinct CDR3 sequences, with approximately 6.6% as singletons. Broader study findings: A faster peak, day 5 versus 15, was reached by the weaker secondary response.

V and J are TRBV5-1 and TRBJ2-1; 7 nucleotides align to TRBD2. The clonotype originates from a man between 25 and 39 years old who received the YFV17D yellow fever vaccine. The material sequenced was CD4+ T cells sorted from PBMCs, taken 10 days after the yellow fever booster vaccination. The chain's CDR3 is CASTPAAGVYNEQFF. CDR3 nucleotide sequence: TGCGCCAGCACCCCCGCCGCGGGAGTATACAATGAGCAGTTCTTC.